This TCR beta chain was sequenced for a study of blood T cell repertoires in COVID-19. The germline CDR1 and CDR2 sequences are PRHDT and FYEKMQ (reference sequence). This CDR3 has 17 residues. V was shortened by 0 bases and J by 3 bases, with 16 bases between the two germline ends. TCRdb's table, derived via immunoSEQ multiplex PCR, lists solely in-frame clones and lacks some. The sample yields approximately 110,000 clones, 80% to 90% seen once. The clonotype was recovered from an elderly woman with acute or convalescent COVID-19. Sequenced: peripheral blood. The chain is built from TRBV13 and TRBJ2-3; D is possibly TRBD1 (6 bases). CDR3 residues: CASSLGGTGLSTDTQYF. DNA for the CDR3: TGTGCCAGCAGCTTAGGCGGCACAGGGTTGTCGACAGATACGCAGTATTTT.